The entry below describes one TCR beta chain. The data are from a study of blood T cell repertoires in COVID-19. On the study more broadly: The study drew acute and convalescent COVID-19 samples from the United States, Italy and Spain. T cells, B-cell-depleted T cells, or PBMCs provided the cDNA or gDNA that served as material.

This CDR3 contains 18 residues. Looked up from germline, CDR1 is SGHVT and CDR2 is SQSDAQ. Between the trimmed V and J ends, which lost 2 bases and 2 bases, there was a span of 21 bases. Methods used by the authors: Estimates of nucleated cell counts were drawn from the amplification of reference gene primers. Repertoires were generated with immunoSEQ multiplex PCR, while TCRdb's copy carries only in-frame clones and drops some. V and J calls and clone size come straight from that table; D and trimming were deduced from the DNA. The sample has approximately 280,000 clones; around 85% are singletons. The V and J genes are TRBV7-4 and TRBJ2-5; D uncertain. The specimen was peripheral blood. This TCR came from a woman aged 65 to 85 with acute or convalescent COVID-19. This CDR3 is CASSLCLVVEPTQETQYF. The DNA of the CDR3 is TGTGCCAGCAGCTTATGTTTAGTGGTCGAGCCAACGCAAGAGACCCAGTACTTC. The variable domain in full, with the rest retrieved from reference TRBV7-4 and TRBJ2-5, is GAGVSQSPRYKVAKRGRDVALRCDSISGHVTLYWYRQTLGQGSEVLTYSQSDAQRDKSGRPSGRFSAERPERSVSTLKIQRTEQGDSAVYLCASSLCLVVEPTQETQYFGPGTRLLVL.